The 23 T cell receptor beta chains reported below all come from one sample, sequenced in a study of shared clonotypes between healthy human individuals (dated by TCRdb to the early 2020s). The library was produced with the immunoSEQ multiplex PCR assay. In TCRdb, the immuneACCESS table is reduced to in-frame sequences with V and J assigned. These tables do not hold every clone; where another copy was compared, an unresolved V gene accounts for under half, and the others remain unexplained. The sample table contains about 510,000 clones; only one count was recorded for less than 85% of them. The ten largest clones represent 10% to 15% of the sample. Sequenced material: PBMCs. The receptors here all came from a woman in her thirties or forties in good health. Some clones in this sample may be carry-over from other donors' samples.

In its sample, this clone was seen a few times. The V call is TRBV7-8, the J call TRBJ2-6, with D maybe TRBD2 (6 bases). The CDR3 extends over 17 amino acids. Germline V gene data show CDR1 as SGHVS and CDR2 as FQNEAQ. Trimming took off 0 bases at V and 0 bases at J, with 9 bases between the two ends. The CDR3 region is CASSLAGGYSGANVLTF. In DNA, the CDR3 is TGTGCCAGCAGCTTAGCGGGGGGATACTCTGGGGCCAACGTCCTGACTTTC.

This clone was counted only a few times. The J gene is TRBJ2-5, the V gene TRBV5-1, with 9 bases lining up with TRBD1. The CDR3 is 16 residues long. J was trimmed by 2 bases and V by 4 bases; bases with no gene match: 9. Germline assignment: CDR1 SGHRS and CDR2 YFSETQ. The CDR3, as DNA: TGCGCCAGCAGCAACCGGGACAGGGTGGGGCAAGAGACCCAGTACTTC. Residues: CASSNRDRVGQETQYF.

The chain joins TRBV18 to TRBJ2-7; D is unresolved. This CDR3 has 11 amino acids. Per germline, CDR1 KGHSH and CDR2 LQKENI. With 3 bases removed from V and 6 bases from J, the gap between germline ends came to 6 bases. The CDR3 loop is CASSPASEQYF. The CDR3 DNA follows: TGTGCCAGCTCACCTGCCTCCGAGCAGTACTTC.

V is TRBV28 and J is TRBJ2-1; D remains unclear. CDR1 is MDHEN, CDR2 SYDVKM, per germline. V lost 6 bases and J lost 6, with 12 bases in between. The length of the CDR3 is 13 residues. The CDR3 region has the DNA TGTGCCAGCAGGCGAGATACCAGCAATGAGCAGTTCTTC. It yields the protein CASRRDTSNEQFF.

CDR3: CASSPPGSAYNEQFF. The CDR3 nucleotides read TGTGCCAGTAGCCCGCCCGGGAGCGCCTACAATGAGCAGTTCTTC. The genes are TRBV19 and TRBJ2-1, with D possibly being TRBD2 (6 bases). Trimming stripped 6 bases from V and 2 bases from J, with 14 bases between. CDR1 is LNHDA, CDR2 SQIVND, per germline (reference sequence). The CDR3 runs 15 residues.

This chain links TRBV18 with TRBJ2-3; TRBD1 matches at 10 bases. The germline gives CDR1 KGHSH, CDR2 LQKENI. V dropped 5 bases and J dropped 5; count of bases not matched to a gene: 7. The CDR3 extends over 15 amino acids. As DNA, the CDR3 is TGTGCCAGCTCATCCCGACAGGGGGCCGGAGATACGCAGTATTTT. Amino acid sequence: CASSSRQGAGDTQYF.

This chain uses TRBV5-6 with TRBJ1-5; possibly TRBD1 for D (5 bases). V lost 4 bases, J lost 4 bases, and 18 bases lay in between. This CDR3 region has 16 residues. Germline CDR1 reads SGHDT; CDR2 reads YYEEEE. CDR3: CASSRWRGEWNQPQHF. CDR3 coding DNA: TGTGCCAGCAGCCGGTGGAGGGGCGAATGGAATCAGCCCCAGCATTTT. Drawing the rest from reference TRBV5-6 and TRBJ1-5, the complete variable domain is DAGVTQSPTHLIKTRGQQVTLRCSPKSGHDTVSWYQQALGQGPQFIFQYYEEEERQRGNFPDRFSGHQFPNYSSELNVNALLLGDSALYLCASSRWRGEWNQPQHFGDGTRLSIL.

This clone was found a few times. V and J are TRBV6-1 and TRBJ1-5; D call uncertain. The CDR3 is 13 residues long. Deletions cut 3 bases from V and 7 bases from J, with 10 bases between. Germline assignment: CDR1 MNHNS and CDR2 SASEGT. CDR3 loop: CASSESPWQPQHF. Written as DNA, the CDR3 is TGTGCCAGCAGTGAGTCCCCATGGCAGCCCCAGCATTTT.

This clone appeared a single time. The rearrangement uses TRBV5-4 and TRBJ2-7; TRBD2 agrees at 8 bases. CDR3 length: 15 amino acids. Germline CDR1 reads SGHNT; CDR2 reads YYREEE (reference sequence). Trimming at V came to 4 bases and at J to 5 bases, leaving 11 bases not matched to a gene. The CDR3 sequence: CASSQETSAAHEQYF. DNA of the CDR3: TGTGCCAGCAGCCAAGAGACTAGCGCAGCCCACGAGCAGTACTTC.

This clone was picked up a small number of times. V is TRBV19 and J is TRBJ1-5; TRBD1 matches at 9 bases. CDR1 is LNHDA, CDR2 SQIVND, per germline (reference sequence). J was trimmed by 7 bases and V by 5 bases; bases with no gene match: 6. The CDR3 sequence is 14 residues long. The CDR3 DNA sequence: TGTGCCAGTAGTCCACGGACAGGGGTACAGCCCCAGCATTTT. Encoded protein: CASSPRTGVQPQHF.

The gene calls are TRBV7-3 and TRBJ1-1, with D perhaps matching TRBD1 (6 bases). Trimming took off 1 base at V and 3 bases at J, with 12 bases between the two ends. CDR3 length equals 15 residues. Germline V gene sequence: CDR1 SGHTA, CDR2 FQGTGA. CDR3 residues: CASSLRGALDTEAFF. The CDR3 nucleotides read TGTGCCAGCAGCTTAAGGGGGGCGCTTGACACTGAAGCTTTCTTT. Full variable domain (missing parts from reference TRBV7-3 and TRBJ1-1): GAGVSQTPSNKVTEKGKYVELRCDPISGHTALYWYRQSLGQGPEFLIYFQGTGAADDSGLPNDRFFAVRPEGSVSTLKIQRTERGDSAVYLCASSLRGALDTEAFFGQGTRLTVV.

This clone was detected only a few times. The chain links TRBV25-1 to TRBJ1-5; 8 positions match TRBD1. J gave up 5 bases and V 6 bases, and 9 bases lay outside the gene matches. Germline CDR1 and CDR2: MGHDK and SYGVNS. CDR3 length: 15 residues. CDR3 in DNA: TGTGCCAGCAGCGAACGACAGGGGAGTTATCAGCCCCAGCATTTT. Amino acids: CASSERQGSYQPQHF.

The gene calls are TRBV7-2 and TRBJ1-6; possible D gene TRBD1, 6 bases. With 3 bases removed from V and 9 bases from J, the gap between germline ends came to 12 bases. CDR3 size: 14 residues. From germline, CDR1 is SGHTA and CDR2 FQGNSA. As DNA, the CDR3 is TGTGCCAGCAGCTTGTGGGGGGCTGGTTCACCCCTCCACTTT. Translating it yields CASSLWGAGSPLHF.

The chain employs TRBV5-4 and TRBJ2-5, with D possibly matching TRBD1 (5 bases). The germline V gene encodes CDR1 SGHNT and CDR2 YYREEE (reference sequence). This CDR3 has 16 amino acids. The V end lost 4 bases, the J end lost 5 bases, and 21 bases lay between the germline ends. This CDR3 reads CASSPARWGKSETQYF. In nucleotides, the CDR3 is TGTGCCAGCAGCCCCGCCAGGTGGGGCAAGAGTGAGACCCAGTACTTC.

The chain uses TRBV7-2 and TRBJ1-3, with D possibly being TRBD1 (5 bases). The CDR3 covers 15 residues. V was shortened by 5 bases and J by 2 bases, with 13 bases between the two germline ends. Germline CDR1 reads SGHTA; CDR2 reads FQGNSA. CDR3 residues: CASSPSRDPGNTIYF. CDR3 in DNA: TGTGCCAGCAGCCCATCAAGGGACCCTGGAAACACCATATATTTT.

The gene calls are TRBV4-2 and TRBJ1-1, with D tentatively TRBD1 (5 bases). Trimming removed 3 bases at V and 7 bases at J, with 9 bases between. Germline V gene lookup returns CDR1 LGHNA and CDR2 YNFKEQ. The CDR3 is made up of 12 amino acids. CDR3 protein: CASSQGRSEAFF. The CDR3 DNA sequence: TGTGCCAGCAGCCAGGGACGGAGTGAAGCTTTCTTT.

This clone showed up just a few times. This sequence joins TRBV19 and TRBJ1-2; perhaps TRBD1 as D (6 bases). Trimming stripped 6 bases from V and 4 bases from J, with 12 bases between. Germline values: CDR1 LNHDA, CDR2 SQIVND (reference sequence). The CDR3 sequence is 13 residues long. For the CDR3, the DNA is TGTGCCAGTAGGGCTGGAGGGGGCTATGGCTACACCTTC. Translated: CASRAGGGYGYTF.

The chain carries TRBV11-2 and TRBJ2-7; tentative D call: TRBD2 (6 bases). From germline, CDR1 is SGHAT and CDR2 FQNNGV. The V end lost 1 base, the J end lost 6 bases, and 10 bases lay between the germline ends. The CDR3 runs 13 residues. The CDR3 sequence is CASSLVTSSEQYF. As DNA, the CDR3 is TGTGCCAGCAGCTTAGTAACTAGCAGCGAGCAGTACTTC.

The gene calls are TRBV6-1 and TRBJ2-2, with 8 bases aligning to TRBD2. The CDR3 runs 14 residues. Germline CDR1 and CDR2: MNHNS and SASEGT. J lost 5 bases, V lost 7 bases, and 6 bases had no gene match. CDR3 amino acids: CASTPSGWTGELFF. For the CDR3, the DNA is TGTGCCAGCACGCCTAGCGGGTGGACCGGGGAGCTGTTTTTT.

The rearrangement joins TRBV11-2 to TRBJ2-1; 9 bases map to TRBD1. Germline V gives CDR1 SGHAT, CDR2 FQNNGV. The V and J ends lost 5 bases and 5 bases, in that order; junction bases with no gene match: 4. This CDR3 has 14 residues. CDR3 DNA: TGTGCCAGCAGCACGGGACAGGGTCACAATGAGCAGTTCTTC. It yields the protein CASSTGQGHNEQFF.

The gene calls are TRBV7-2 and TRBJ2-5; 7 positions match TRBD2. The V gene's germline CDR1 is SGHTA and CDR2 FQGNSA. V trimming: 6 bases; J trimming: 4 bases; junction bases outside the gene matches: 8. The CDR3 contains 14 residues. The CDR3 DNA reads TGTGCCAGCAGTTCCCCGGGGGGTGGAGAGACCCAGTACTTC. Encoded protein: CASSSPGGGETQYF.

This chain joins TRBV5-1 and TRBJ2-1; weak D call: TRBD1 (6 bases). V was pared by 0 bases and J by 2 bases, with 9 bases between. The germline V gene has CDR1 SGHRS and CDR2 YFSETQ. This CDR3 region has 15 residues. The CDR3 DNA follows: TGCGCCAGCAGCTTGGCACAGGGCCCCTACAATGAGCAGTTCTTC. Protein: CASSLAQGPYNEQFF. Complete variable domain (other parts from reference TRBV5-1 and TRBJ2-1): KAGVTQTPRYLIKTRGQQVTLSCSPISGHRSVSWYQQTPGQGLQFLFEYFSETQRNKGNFPGRFSGRQFSNSRSEMNVSTLELGDSALYLCASSLAQGPYNEQFFGPGTRLTVL.

This clone was counted once. V usage is TRBV9 and J usage is TRBJ2-2; no definite D call. Per germline, CDR1 SGDLS and CDR2 YYNGEE. V gave up 0 bases and J gave up 0 bases, with 9 bases separating them. The length of the CDR3 is 16 residues. In nucleotides, the CDR3 is TGTGCCAGCAGCGTAGAAAGCGTACCGAACACCGGGGAGCTGTTTTTT. Amino acid sequence: CASSVESVPNTGELFF.